The 27 T cell receptor beta chains reported below all come from one sample, sequenced in a study of control samples from healthy donors and cancer patients. Profiling relied on immunoSEQ multiplex PCR, and the TCRdb table lists in-frame clones only, not all of them. The profile covers about 160,000 clones, with roughly 94% appearing a single time and more than 8% taken by the ten largest. The sequenced sample was blood. These TCRs come from a woman aged 40 to 50 in good health.

The rearrangement uses TRBV30 and TRBJ2-3, with 8 bases that match TRBD2. Per the germline V gene, CDR1 is GTSNPN and CDR2 is SVGIG (reference sequence). This CDR3 region has 15 residues. Germline trimming cut 5 bases from V and 7 bases from J; bases unmatched to any gene: 14. CDR3 coding DNA: TGTGCCTGGGATATGGGTGGGACTAGTCGCAATACGCAGTATTTT. It translates to CAWDMGGTSRNTQYF.

The chain has TRBV5-1 and TRBJ2-1; D is perhaps TRBD2 (6 bases). The CDR3 sequence is 15 residues long. The germline V gene encodes CDR1 SGHRS and CDR2 YFSETQ. V gave up 4 bases and J gave up 3 bases, with 14 bases separating them. CDR3 residues: CASSPVGTHYNEQFF. CDR3 in DNA: TGCGCCAGCAGCCCGGTTGGGACTCACTACAATGAGCAGTTCTTC.

The chain has TRBV29-1 and TRBJ2-2; D is perhaps TRBD2 (5 bases). Germline V lookup: CDR1 SQVTM, CDR2 ANQGSEA. The germline V and J ends were trimmed by 1 base and 6 bases, with 6 bases remaining between them. This CDR3 has 12 amino acids. CDR3 residues: CSVEGGAGELFF. CDR3 bases: TGCAGCGTTGAAGGGGGAGCCGGGGAGCTGTTTTTT.

The rearrangement links TRBV20-1 to TRBJ2-7; a weak D match, TRBD1 (7 bases). The CDR3 extends over 14 amino acids. The ends were cut back, 3 bases at V and 0 bases at J, with 12 bases in the middle. Germline V gives CDR1 DFQATT, CDR2 SNEGSKA (reference sequence). The CDR3 nucleotides are TGCAGTGCTAGTGGCAGGGGGGCCTCCTACGAGCAGTACTTC. Translated, it gives CSASGRGASYEQYF.

The V call is TRBV2, the J call TRBJ1-5, with D maybe TRBD1 (6 bases). Trimming removed 4 bases from V and 4 bases from J, with 11 bases in between. This CDR3 spans 14 amino acids. Germline assignment: CDR1 SNHLY and CDR2 FYNNEI. CDR3 bases: TGTGCCAGCAGTGGGGGGGGCACTAATCAGCCCCAGCATTTT. Its translation: CASSGGGTNQPQHF. Complete variable domain (other parts from reference TRBV2 and TRBJ1-5): EPEVTQTPSHQVTQMGQEVILRCVPISNHLYFYWYRQILGQKVEFLVSFYNNEISEKSEIFDDQFSVERPDGSNFTLKIRSTKLEDSAMYFCASSGGGTNQPQHFGDGTRLSIL.

The V call is TRBV9, the J call TRBJ1-5; D gene uncertain. Trimming took 0 bases from V and 6 from J, leaving 10 bases between them. The CDR3 is made up of 14 amino acids. The V gene's germline CDR1 is SGDLS and CDR2 YYNGEE. The CDR3 here is CASSVGWGSQPQHF. The CDR3, as DNA: TGTGCCAGCAGCGTAGGTTGGGGATCTCAGCCCCAGCATTTT.

The chain uses TRBV9 and TRBJ2-3; no firm D call. The CDR3 covers 14 residues. Germline-derived CDR1 and CDR2 are SGDLS and YYNGEE. The V end was cut by 3 bases, the J end by 8 bases, with 16 bases between. Written as DNA, the CDR3 is TGTGCCAGCAGCGGAGTAGGTTTGATGGCTACGCAGTATTTT. It yields the protein CASSGVGLMATQYF.

V is TRBV14 and J is TRBJ1-6; perhaps TRBD1 as D (5 bases). Looked up from germline, CDR1 is SGHDN and CDR2 is FVKESK. The V end lost 4 bases, the J end lost 5 bases, and 9 bases lay between the germline ends. This CDR3 spans 14 amino acids. Here the CDR3 DNA reads TGTGCCAGCAGCCTGACAGTGAATAATTCACCCCTCCACTTT. This translates into CASSLTVNNSPLHF.

For this clone: Other DNA sequences of this sample code for an identical CDR3. This sequence joins TRBV11-2 and TRBJ2-5, with 13 bases fitting TRBD2. Trimming took 5 bases from V and 4 from J; bases not matched to a gene: 7. This CDR3 is built from 16 residues. In germline, CDR1 is SGHAT, CDR2 FQNNGV. The CDR3 protein is CASSQGLAGASETQYF. CDR3 DNA: TGTGCCAGCAGCCAAGGACTAGCGGGGGCTTCAGAGACCCAGTACTTC.

The chain employs TRBV9 and TRBJ1-5; D remains unclear. The CDR3 length is 15 residues. V lost 2 bases to trimming and J lost 2 bases, with 11 bases between them. Germline-derived CDR1 and CDR2 are SGDLS and YYNGEE. CDR3: CASSVGVGGNQPQHF. The CDR3, as DNA: TGTGCCAGCAGCGTTGGGGTTGGGGGCAATCAGCCCCAGCATTTT.

The chain joins TRBV6-2 or TRBV6-3 to TRBJ2-1, with a possible D match to TRBD1 (5 bases). CDR3 length: 16 amino acids. V was trimmed by 2 bases and J by 4 bases, leaving 15 bases between them. Germline V gives CDR1 MNHEY, CDR2 SVGEGT. The CDR3 here is CASSYKGVAPYNEQFF. The CDR3 DNA is TGTGCCAGCAGTTACAAAGGGGTAGCACCGTACAATGAGCAGTTCTTC.

V gene TRBV2 combines with J gene TRBJ1-3; D uncertain. The CDR3 runs 15 residues. Trimming took 7 bases from V and 0 from J, leaving 13 bases between them. From germline, CDR1 is SNHLY and CDR2 FYNNEI. CDR3 sequence reads: CASTLESSSGNTIYF. The CDR3 DNA reads TGTGCCAGCACCCTGGAGTCCAGCTCTGGAAACACCATATATTTT.

The chain recombines TRBV4-3 with TRBJ2-1; 15 positions match TRBD2. V shed 0 bases, J shed 5 bases, and the junction held 2 bases outside the gene matches. CDR1 is LGHNA and CDR2 is YSLEER in the germline V gene. The CDR3 extends over 17 amino acids. CDR3 bases: TGCGCCAGCAGCCAAGATGGACTAGCGGGAGGGCACAATGAGCAGTTCTTC. This gives the protein CASSQDGLAGGHNEQFF.

DNA for the CDR3: TGTGCCAGCAGTAGTGGCAGAGGGAACACTGAAGCTTTCTTT. This codes for CASSSGRGNTEAFF. V usage is TRBV2 and J usage is TRBJ1-1, with no clear D. Germline values: CDR1 SNHLY, CDR2 FYNNEI. V lost 5 bases, J lost 1 base, and 11 bases lay in between. The CDR3 sequence is 14 residues long.

This chain joins TRBV19 and TRBJ2-3; maybe TRBD2 (7 bases). The CDR3 has 15 amino acids. V shed 3 bases and J shed 6 bases, with 16 bases lying between them. The germline V gene encodes CDR1 LNHDA and CDR2 SQIVND (reference sequence). The CDR3 protein is CASSIGRGPSDTQYF. Here the CDR3 DNA reads TGTGCCAGTAGTATCGGGCGGGGGCCCTCCGATACGCAGTATTTT.

V usage is TRBV6-5 and J usage is TRBJ2-7; tentatively, D is TRBD2 (6 bases). Trimming took off 2 bases at V and 6 bases at J, with 20 bases between the two ends. This CDR3 is 16 amino acids long. Germline V CDR1 and CDR2: MNHEY, SVGAGI. The CDR3 coding sequence is TGTGCCAGCAGTTACCCAGAGGGACTCGCCTTCGGCGAGCAGTACTTC. This encodes CASSYPEGLAFGEQYF.

V gene TRBV7-9 combines with J gene TRBJ1-6; 8 nucleotides match TRBD1. Germline values: CDR1 SEHNR, CDR2 FQNEAQ (reference sequence). The CDR3 consists of 14 residues. The V gene end was trimmed by 5 bases and the J gene end by 7 bases; junction bases not matched to a gene: 4. The chain's CDR3 is CASSETGGNSPLHF. The CDR3 DNA follows: TGTGCCAGCAGCGAAACAGGGGGGAATTCACCCCTCCACTTT.

The chain uses TRBV6-6 and TRBJ1-1; 7 bases are a match to TRBD1. This CDR3 has 15 amino acids. V lost 5 bases to trimming and J lost 0 bases; unmatched junction nucleotides: 6. The germline V gene has CDR1 MNHNY and CDR2 SVGAGI (reference sequence). The chain's CDR3 is CASSAQGTMNTEAFF. The CDR3 DNA is TGTGCCAGCAGTGCACAGGGGACTATGAACACTGAAGCTTTCTTT.

The chain has TRBV19 and TRBJ2-7; D perhaps matches TRBD2 (7 bases). This CDR3 is 14 amino acids long. With 7 bases removed from V and 2 bases from J, the gap between germline ends came to 15 bases. Germline CDR1 and CDR2: LNHDA and SQIVND (reference sequence). CDR3 in amino acids: CASTRGDKPYEQYF. DNA of the CDR3: TGTGCCAGTACCCGGGGGGACAAGCCCTACGAGCAGTACTTC.

This chain links TRBV9 with TRBJ2-1; 8 bases map to TRBD2. Germline-derived CDR1 and CDR2 are SGDLS and YYNGEE. Trimming took 0 bases from V and 8 from J; bases not matched to a gene: 7. The CDR3 consists of 15 residues. CDR3 residues: CASSVATSVGDEQFF. For the CDR3, the DNA is TGTGCCAGCAGCGTAGCGACTAGCGTTGGGGATGAGCAGTTCTTC.

This chain uses TRBV6-5 with TRBJ1-2; no clear D gene. Germline V lookup: CDR1 MNHEY, CDR2 SVGAGI. CDR3 length: 14 residues. Between the trimmed V and J ends, which lost 0 bases and 7 bases, there was a span of 12 bases. The chain's CDR3 is CASSYSSQPSGYTF. In DNA form, the CDR3 reads TGTGCCAGCAGTTACTCGAGCCAGCCATCTGGCTACACCTTC.

The chain is built from TRBV25-1 and TRBJ1-6; D is unclear. The CDR3 loop spans 16 amino acids. Germline V gene lookup returns CDR1 MGHDK and CDR2 SYGVNS. V lost 0 bases, J lost 0 bases, and 6 bases lay in between. The chain's CDR3 is CASSEYGSSYNSPLHF. Written as DNA, the CDR3 is TGTGCCAGCAGTGAATATGGAAGCTCCTATAATTCACCCCTCCACTTT.

This chain links TRBV5-1 with TRBJ1-1; unclear D gene. This CDR3 region has 15 residues. Germline V gives CDR1 SGHRS, CDR2 YFSETQ. The V and J ends lost 4 bases and 0 bases respectively, with 13 bases between them. The CDR3 nucleotides are TGCGCCAGCAGCAAGATGACGGAACTGAACACTGAAGCTTTCTTT. It yields the protein CASSKMTELNTEAFF.

The V and J genes are TRBV5-1 and TRBJ1-5; TRBD1 aligns across 8 bases. The CDR3 extends over 14 amino acids. Germline CDR1 is SGHRS and CDR2 is YFSETQ. J lost 5 bases, V lost 5 bases, and 6 bases had no gene match. Here the CDR3 reads CASRDGQGDQPQHF. In DNA, the CDR3 is TGCGCCAGCAGGGATGGACAGGGAGATCAGCCCCAGCATTTT.

The chain links TRBV11-3 to TRBJ1-1; D gene unclear. Trimming removed 4 bases at V and 3 bases at J, with 9 bases between. This CDR3 has 13 amino acids. Germline-derived CDR1 and CDR2 are SGHNT and YENEEA. CDR3: CASSSRRDTEAFF. The CDR3, as DNA: TGTGCCAGCAGCTCTCGTCGGGACACTGAAGCTTTCTTT. Full variable domain (rest looked up from reference TRBV11-3 and TRBJ1-1): EAGVVQSPRYKIIEKKQPVAFWCNPISGHNTLYWYLQNLGQGPELLIRYENEEAVDDSQLPKDRFSAERLKGVDSTLKIQPAELGDSAVYLCASSSRRDTEAFFGQGTRLTVV.

The V and J genes are TRBV4-3 and TRBJ2-7; TRBD2 matches at 9 bases. Germline lookup yields CDR1 LGHNA and CDR2 YSLEER. V was clipped by 1 base and J by 5 bases; unmatched bases: 6. CDR3 size: 15 residues. DNA for the CDR3: TGCGCCAGCAGCCAAGCCGGTGCTAGCGGGAACGAGCAGTACTTC. Amino acid sequence: CASSQAGASGNEQYF.

The chain uses TRBV2 and TRBJ2-7; 7 bases match TRBD1. The junction had 3 bases not matched to a gene; V was cut back by 4 bases and J by 6 bases. Germline-derived CDR1 and CDR2 are SNHLY and FYNNEI. CDR3 length: 12 residues. The CDR3 sequence: CASSVHRGEQYF. The CDR3, as DNA: TGTGCCAGCAGTGTGCACAGGGGCGAGCAGTACTTC.